The next 14 T cell receptor beta chains were all read from a single sample in a study of cytomegalovirus exposure and HLA in healthy donors. Use of 60 Vbeta and 13 Jbeta primers characterized the PCR. Here immunoSEQ multiplex PCR was the method, and the copy in TCRdb shows in-frame clones only, minus some. The sample consists of 70,000 to 95,000 clones, roughly 76% of them appearing once. Sequencing was performed on PBMCs. These receptors were taken from a woman between 25 and 40 years old in good health and CMV-seronegative.

The V call is TRBV18, the J call TRBJ2-5, with 8 bases matching TRBD1. The CDR3 contains 19 residues. The V and J ends lost 6 bases and 5 bases, in that order; junction bases with no gene match: 23. Germline V lookup: CDR1 KGHSH, CDR2 LQKENI. The CDR3 spells CASSQSQALGTGSWETQYF. CDR3 coding DNA: TGTGCCAGCTCCCAATCCCAAGCCCTCGGGACAGGCTCTTGGGAGACCCAGTACTTC.

This rearrangement joins TRBV7-2 to TRBJ2-3; 7 bases line up with TRBD1. Per the germline V gene, CDR1 is SGHTA and CDR2 is FQGNSA. V lost 0 bases to trimming and J lost 3 bases; unmatched junction nucleotides: 6. The CDR3 has 16 amino acids. In DNA form, the CDR3 reads TGTGCCAGCAGCTTAGCGAACAGGGGTGGGACAGATACGCAGTATTTT. Translating gives CASSLANRGGTDTQYF. The full variable domain, its missing parts supplied by reference TRBV7-2 and TRBJ2-3, is GAGVSQSPSNKVTEKGKDVELRCDPISGHTALYWYRQSLGQGLEFLIYFQGNSAPDKSGLPSDRFSAERTGGSVSTLTIQRTQQEDSAVYLCASSLANRGGTDTQYFGPGTRLTVL.

The chain employs TRBV5-1 and TRBJ2-1; 10 bases map to TRBD1. Unmatched junction bases numbered 9, after V lost 4 bases and J lost 2 bases. The CDR3 is 17 amino acids. Germline-derived CDR1 and CDR2 are SGHRS and YFSETQ. CDR3 amino acids: CASSNLPGQGTYNEQFF. CDR3 sequence (DNA): TGCGCCAGCAGCAATCTACCGGGACAGGGGACCTACAATGAGCAGTTCTTC.

The chain is built from TRBV4-1 and TRBJ2-3; D uncertain. V was pared by 5 bases and J by 6 bases, with 9 bases between. Germline assignment: CDR1 MGHRA and CDR2 YSYEKL. The CDR3 loop spans 12 amino acids. This CDR3 is CASSSILDTQYF. For the CDR3, the DNA is TGCGCCAGCAGCTCTATCCTGGATACGCAGTATTTT.

The rearrangement joins TRBV6-1 to TRBJ2-7; 7 bases are shared with TRBD2. The CDR3 sequence is 15 residues long. Germline-derived CDR1 and CDR2 are MNHNS and SASEGT. V dropped 6 bases and J dropped 2; count of bases not matched to a gene: 10. CDR3 protein: CASSPGGGETYEQYF. The CDR3 DNA reads TGTGCCAGCAGCCCCGGCGGGGGTGAGACCTACGAGCAGTACTTC.

The gene calls are TRBV7-8 and TRBJ2-5, with a possible D match to TRBD1 (6 bases). This CDR3 contains 14 residues. Germline CDR1 reads SGHVS; CDR2 reads FQNEAQ. Trimming left V 5 bases short and J 1 base short, with 11 bases between. The CDR3 region is CASSAEDSQETQYF. CDR3 in DNA: TGTGCCAGCAGCGCGGAGGACAGCCAAGAGACCCAGTACTTC. The whole variable domain, remainder taken from reference TRBV7-8 and TRBJ2-5, is GAGVSQSPRYKVAKRGQDVALRCDPISGHVSLFWYQQALGQGPEFLTYFQNEAQLDKSGLPSDRFFAERPEGSVSTLKIQRTQQEDSAVYLCASSAEDSQETQYFGPGTRLLVL.

The chain carries TRBV7-2 and TRBJ2-2; 9 bases map to TRBD1. The V gene's germline CDR1 is SGHTA and CDR2 FQGNSA. CDR3 length: 15 residues. After removal of 5 bases from V and 5 bases from J, the junction contained 6 bases not matched to a gene. CDR3 nucleotide sequence: TGTGCCAGCAGCCCCCAGACAGGGGGAACCGGGGAGCTGTTTTTT. Encoded protein: CASSPQTGGTGELFF.

The genes are TRBV5-4 and TRBJ2-1; possible D gene TRBD2, 5 bases. The CDR3 loop spans 16 amino acids. Between the trimmed V and J ends, which lost 5 bases and 5 bases, there was a span of 20 bases. The V gene's germline CDR1 is SGHNT and CDR2 YYREEE (reference sequence). This CDR3 reads CASSYSPGLRNNEQFF. The CDR3 DNA is TGTGCCAGCAGTTACAGCCCTGGACTGAGAAACAATGAGCAGTTCTTC.

The V and J genes are TRBV7-8 and TRBJ1-5; D possibly corresponds to TRBD1 (6 bases). The CDR3 covers 15 residues. V was shortened by 5 bases and J by 2 bases, with 13 bases between the two germline ends. Germline V gene sequence: CDR1 SGHVS, CDR2 FQNEAQ. The CDR3 nucleotides read TGTGCCAGCAGCCTCGGCAGGGGAGGCAATCAGCCCCAGCATTTT. Protein: CASSLGRGGNQPQHF.

This chain links TRBV30 with TRBJ2-3; TRBD2 is a possible D gene (5 bases). CDR3 length equals 12 residues. V gave up 4 bases and J gave up 5 bases, with 10 bases separating them. CDR1 GTSNPN and CDR2 SVGIG come from the germline V gene (reference sequence). DNA of the CDR3: TGTGCCTGGACCCTGGGAGTAGATACGCAGTATTTT. It encodes CAWTLGVDTQYF.

V and J are TRBV9 and TRBJ1-1, with 7 bases aligning to TRBD1. Germline CDR1 reads SGDLS; CDR2 reads YYNGEE. This CDR3 comprises 14 residues. Trimming cost V 3 bases and J 3 bases; bases outside gene matches: 5. The CDR3 here is CASSATGQDTEAFF. CDR3 DNA: TGTGCCAGCAGCGCGACAGGGCAAGACACTGAAGCTTTCTTT.

This chain uses TRBV7-2 with TRBJ2-7; D is unresolved. The CDR3 spans 14 residues. Germline CDR1 reads SGHTA; CDR2 reads FQGNSA. Deletions cut 5 bases from V and 1 base from J, with 12 bases between. For the CDR3, the DNA is TGTGCCAGCAGCCGTAGAGTTGCATCCTACGAGCAGTACTTC. Translation: CASSRRVASYEQYF.

The chain combines TRBV9 with TRBJ2-3, with a weak D call TRBD2 (5 bases). V gave up 7 bases and J gave up 4 bases, with 13 bases separating them. CDR3 length: 13 amino acids. Germline V gene lookup returns CDR1 SGDLS and CDR2 YYNGEE. The CDR3 DNA follows: TGTGCCAGCGGAGGCCTAGCTTCAGATACGCAGTATTTT. Protein sequence: CASGGLASDTQYF.

The chain carries TRBV5-5 and TRBJ1-5; 7 positions match TRBD1. Per the germline V gene, CDR1 is SGHKS and CDR2 is YYEKEE (reference sequence). V shed 4 bases, J shed 6 bases, and the junction held 10 bases outside the gene matches. The CDR3 length is 15 residues. The CDR3 spells CASSTERGGGQPQHF. Written as DNA, the CDR3 is TGTGCCAGCAGCACGGAGCGAGGGGGCGGTCAGCCCCAGCATTTT.